The TCR beta chain described here comes from a study of blood T cells in healthy people across ages. Study overall: Capture via template switching afforded approximately one barcoded beta molecule per two T cells. Study-wide points: Across the age range, TCR beta diversity per million T cells fell in a roughly linear way.

It was with a sample-barcoded 5' primer and a J-beta primer mix that a second PCR of about 6 to 12 cycles was run. Each TCR beta cDNA got a 12-nucleotide random molecular identifier. In TCRdb, the 5' RACE reads were re-called with MiXCR into one record per CDR3 protein. The profile shows under 850,000 distinct CDR3 sequences, about 34% of them singletons. The sample holds a few counts of this clonotype. The target antigen is unknown. Germline V gene sequence: CDR1 DFQATT, CDR2 SNEGSKA (reference sequence). Deletions cut 0 bases from V and 7 bases from J, with 16 bases between. There are 15 residues in the CDR3. Every sample yielded at least 6 million isolated PBMCs.

The chain employs TRBV20-1 and TRBJ2-4; TRBD2 is a possible D gene (6 bases). The clonotype was recovered from a man younger than 35 in good health. The sample was blood. This CDR3 reads CSARDPGELGNIQYF. The CDR3, as DNA: TGCAGTGCTAGAGATCCGGGGGAGCTCGGGAACATTCAGTACTTC.